The source of this T cell receptor (beta chain) is a study of blood T cells in healthy people across ages. Broader study findings: The unsorted PBMCs prevented any conclusive comparison of naive versus antigen-experienced cells. Long-lived donors had more naive CD4+ cells and higher diversity than aged donors. Roughly linear age-related decline in beta diversity appeared, significant by age 40.

Drawing of peripheral blood yielded roughly 10 milliliters from each donor. This clonotype was counted only a few times. The antigen is unknown. One end of the junction is discordant with germline, which a read error may explain. The CDR3 is 13 residues long. CDR1 and CDR2 from the germline V gene are SQVTM and ANQGSEA. The second PCR ran 7 to 11 cycles with a sample-barcoded 5' primer and J-beta primers. TCRdb re-called the 5' RACE reads with MiXCR, one entry per CDR3 protein. Of 1.5 million to 2 million distinct CDR3 sequences listed, more than 35% were seen once; the top ten hold roughly 23%. The chain uses TRBV29-1 and TRBJ1-4, with 7 bases identical to TRBD1. This clonotype was sampled from a human donor in good health. The sequenced sample was blood. The CDR3 sequence is CSVETQGDEKRFF. CDR3 DNA: TGCAGCGTTGAAACCCAGGGGGATGAAAAACGGTTTTTT.